This T cell receptor (beta chain) was sequenced in a study of cytomegalovirus exposure and HLA in healthy donors. Broader study findings: It was confirmed in vitro that a few of the CMV-associated chains were specific for CMV antigens. Altogether, some 170 TCR beta chains were recorded as cytomegalovirus-associated. Later analysis associated a missense DCLRE1C variant with TCR beta V- and J-gene trimming.

The CDR3 loop spans 16 amino acids. V dropped 4 bases and J dropped 0 bases, with 16 bases sitting between them. Germline V CDR1 and CDR2: MGHRA, YSYEKL. Points on this clone: What it binds is not known.

The PCR had 60 Vbeta and 13 Jbeta primers. The protocol was immunoSEQ multiplex PCR, while the TCRdb copy is restricted to in-frame clones and leaves out a portion. Counted here are some 200,000 clones, 9.5% occurring once; the ten biggest clones make up 1% to 1.5%. This chain uses TRBV4-1 with TRBJ2-7; D remains unclear. This TCR was recovered from a woman in her twenties or thirties in good health and CMV-seropositive. The sample comprised PBMCs. For the CDR3, the DNA is TGCGCCAGCAGCCCTAGACCCCCGGTCGCCTCCTACGAGCAGTACTTC. Translating gives CASSPRPPVASYEQYF.